What follows is one TCR beta chain and its context. Its antigen remains unidentified. Time point reported: neoterminal ileum biopsy at postoperative endoscopy, about 6 months after surgery. Germline V gene data show CDR1 as LNHDA and CDR2 as SQIVND (reference sequence). Trimming took 1 base from V and 5 from J, leaving 17 bases between them. This CDR3 is 16 amino acids long. This entry belongs to a study of T cell repertoires in ileal Crohn's disease. Study details: Biopsies of the neoterminal ileum at postoperative colonoscopy form M6 samples. Study observations and caveats: Sorted CD8 T cells held more high-frequency clones than CD4. Postoperative endoscopy occurred within one year, median approximately 7 months.

Sequencing was performed with immunoSEQ multiplex PCR; in TCRdb, only in-frame clones are kept and a portion is missing. Among 7,500 to 9,500 clones listed, 65% to 80% were seen once. The chain links TRBV19 to TRBJ2-5, with D maybe TRBD1 (6 bases). The TCR was taken from an adult with Crohn's disease. Specimen: ileal tissue. CDR3 region: CASSIGTGRKGETQYF. DNA of the CDR3: TGTGCCAGTAGTATAGGCACAGGGAGAAAGGGGGAGACCCAGTACTTC.